This T cell receptor beta chain originates from a study of identical twins. The CDR3 runs to 12 residues. The V end lost 5 bases, the J end lost 10 bases, and 14 bases lay between the germline ends. The germline V gene has CDR1 MGHDK and CDR2 SYGVNS. TCRdb used MiXCR to reprocess the 5' RACE reads, holding one entry per CDR3 protein. This sample has roughly 720,000 distinct CDR3 sequences, with about 18% found just once. This same sample was also part of a study on T cells expressing NK-cell markers.

The source material was PBMCs. The J gene is TRBJ1-1, the V gene TRBV25-1; a possible D gene is TRBD1 (5 bases). This clonotype originated in a young woman in good health. The CDR3 nucleotides are TGTGCCAGCAGTTCCGTCAGGGATTTAGCTTTCTTT. It is translated as CASSSVRDLAFF.